This paragraph reports one TCR beta chain. The data derive from a study of blood T cell repertoires in COVID-19. Study as a whole: Italy, Spain and the United States were the sources of the convalescent and acute COVID-19 samples.

Looked up from germline, CDR1 is SGHNT and CDR2 is YENEEA. The ends were cut back, 2 bases at V and 4 bases at J, with 18 bases in the middle. This CDR3 region has 17 residues. This table comes from immunoSEQ multiplex PCR, and its TCRdb copy is limited to in-frame clones, with some not included. The sample consists of about 220,000 clones, around 86% of them appearing once. Those enrolled, adults aged 18 to 89 years, came from fewer than 25 US areas. The chain employs TRBV11-3 and TRBJ1-5; weak D call: TRBD1 (6 bases). The sample comprised PBMCs or T cells enriched from blood (not recorded which). The source is a woman aged 40 to 50 with acute COVID-19. The CDR3 DNA is TGTGCCAGCAGCTTAAGGATTGACAGGAAGTTAAATCAGCCCCAGCATTTT. Its translation is CASSLRIDRKLNQPQHF.